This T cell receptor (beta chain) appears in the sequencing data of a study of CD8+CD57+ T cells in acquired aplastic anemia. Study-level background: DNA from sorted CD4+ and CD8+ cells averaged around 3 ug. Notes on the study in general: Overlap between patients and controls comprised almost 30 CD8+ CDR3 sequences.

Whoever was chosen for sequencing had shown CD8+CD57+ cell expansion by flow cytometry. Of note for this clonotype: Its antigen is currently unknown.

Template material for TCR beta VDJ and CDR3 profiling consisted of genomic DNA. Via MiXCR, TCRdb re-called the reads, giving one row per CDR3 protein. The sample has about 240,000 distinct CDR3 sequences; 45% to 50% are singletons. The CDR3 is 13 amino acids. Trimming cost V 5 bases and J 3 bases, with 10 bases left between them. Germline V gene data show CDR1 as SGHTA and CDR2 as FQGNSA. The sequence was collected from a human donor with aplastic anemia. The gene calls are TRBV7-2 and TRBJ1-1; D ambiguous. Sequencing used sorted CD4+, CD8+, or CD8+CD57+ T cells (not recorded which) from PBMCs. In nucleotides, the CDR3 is TGTGCCAGCAGCCTATCAAGTGACACTGAAGCTTTCTTT. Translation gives CASSLSSDTEAFF.